This T cell receptor beta chain was documented in a study of OX40 agonist ivuxolimab in advanced cancers. Overall study findings and caveats: Antigen specificity of clonally expanded peripheral T cells was not established.

A note on this clone: No antigen is known for it.

The CDR3 spans 14 residues. V gave up 4 bases and J gave up 2 bases; unmatched junction bases: 4. In germline, CDR1 is LGHNA, CDR2 YSLEER. Clones were read by immunoSEQ multiplex PCR, and TCRdb kept only the in-frame ones, dropping some. The table lists about 38,000 clones, about 89% of them singletons. This clonotype was sampled from an adult with an advanced solid tumor such as melanoma, head and neck, liver or kidney cancer. The specimen was CD4+ or CD8+ T cells sorted from blood, collected in a trial of the OX40 agonist ivuxolimab. The V and J genes are TRBV4-3 and TRBJ2-7, with 8 bases identical to TRBD1. CDR3 in amino acids: CASSPGQGTYEQYF. The DNA of the CDR3 is TGCGCCAGCAGCCCCGGACAGGGAACCTACGAGCAGTACTTC.